This T cell receptor (beta chain) stems from a study of OX40 agonist ivuxolimab in advanced cancers. Collection of blood occurred at baseline, at cycle 4 day 1, and at cycle 7 day 1. Clones were read by immunoSEQ multiplex PCR, and TCRdb kept only the in-frame ones, dropping some. The table includes approximately 61,000 clones, 80% to 95% detected once. Germline CDR1 is LGHNA and CDR2 is YNFKEQ. The CDR3 runs to 15 residues. V gave up 3 bases and J gave up 7 bases; unmatched junction bases: 11. The sample was CD4+ or CD8+ T cells sorted from blood, taken in a trial of the OX40 agonist ivuxolimab. The receptor was isolated from an adult with an advanced solid tumor such as melanoma, head and neck, liver or kidney cancer. The chain has TRBV4-2 and TRBJ1-1, with 7 positions matching TRBD1. DNA of the CDR3: TGTGCCAGCAGCCAGTCGGGACAGCCGATAGATGAAGCTTTCTTT. Amino acids: CASSQSGQPIDEAFF.